The T cell receptor (gamma chain) under discussion was sequenced for a study of γδ T cells in repeated Plasmodium falciparum infection. Study context: Malian children with intense seasonal malaria exposure were compared with matched Australian children. Samples were taken at baseline, before some infections, and 21 days after each.

Germline V gives CDR1 GITISATS, CDR2 ISYDGTV (reference sequence). CDR3 length: 14 amino acids. V was clipped by 3 bases and J by 2 bases; unmatched bases: 7. Vgamma9/Vdelta2+ and Vdelta2-negative gammadelta T cells were flow-sorted from PBMC for bulk sequencing. This clone appeared a few times. The mismatch at residue 7 between this DNA's translation and the TCRdb protein of a much larger clone likely reflects a read error; the protein shown is translated from the DNA. TRG and TRD sequences were obtained from every sorted gammadelta sample. TCRdb redid the clone calls on the multiplex PCR reads with CATT. The data contain approximately 28,000 gamma-chain clones, 3% of them singletons.

The sequenced material came from gamma-delta T cells from blood. V usage is TRGV9 and J usage is TRGJ1 or TRGJ2. The J gene comes from matching the DNA to germline here; TCRdb lacks it. The receptor comes from a pool of human donors (malaria-infected and uninfected, not separated). Written as DNA, the CDR3 is TGTGCCTTGTGGGAGATCTTCCATTATTATAAGAAACTCTTT. Protein sequence: CALWEIFHYYKKLF.